What follows are 10 T cell receptor beta chains derived from one specimen sequenced in a study of CD8 T cells in ankylosing spondylitis. TCRdb itself ran the 5' RACE reads through MiXCR, one entry per CDR3 protein. The sample lists 380,000 or so distinct CDR3 sequences; 20% to 25% were seen once. The sequenced material came from blood, either unsorted or a sorted T cell fraction (not recorded which). Every receptor here comes from a male donor with ankylosing spondylitis or in good health (not recorded which).

CDR3 nucleotide sequence: TGCAGTGCTAGAGTAACAGGGGGAACTGAAGCTTTCTTT. Its protein is CSARVTGGTEAFF. The gene calls are TRBV20-1 and TRBJ1-1; 8 nucleotides agree with TRBD1. CDR3 length equals 13 residues. In germline, CDR1 is DFQATT, CDR2 SNEGSKA (reference sequence). The J segment lost 5 bases and the V segment lost 1 base, leaving 3 bases of the junction unmatched.

This chain links TRBV7-9 with TRBJ2-1; 7 bases are shared with TRBD1. Germline-derived CDR1 and CDR2 are SEHNR and FQNEAQ (reference sequence). The CDR3 extends over 17 amino acids. J lost 0 bases, V lost 4 bases, and 9 bases had no gene match. CDR3 protein: CASSSSLTGFSYNEQFF. CDR3 nucleotide sequence: TGTGCCAGCAGCTCGAGCCTGACAGGGTTCTCCTACAATGAGCAGTTCTTC.

The V gene is TRBV11-2, the J gene TRBJ2-3; 8 bases match TRBD1. The trim removed 1 base at V and 3 bases at J, leaving 9 bases unmatched. Germline CDR1 and CDR2: SGHAT and FQNNGV. The CDR3 contains 17 residues. The DNA for the CDR3 is TGTGCCAGCAGCTTAGGGGCCGGGACAGGCGCTACAGATACGCAGTATTTT. Its protein is CASSLGAGTGATDTQYF.

This clonotype has only a few counts. V and J are TRBV29-1 and TRBJ2-1; a weak D match, TRBD1 (6 bases). The V end lost 3 bases, the J end lost 14 bases, and 17 bases lay between the germline ends. This CDR3 has 12 amino acids. CDR1 and CDR2 (germline): SQVTM, ANQGSEA. The CDR3 is CSVEIQGITEFF. DNA for the CDR3: TGCAGCGTTGAGATACAGGGTATCACGGAGTTCTTC.

This clonotype was observed a few times. The V gene is TRBV9, the J gene TRBJ2-3, with TRBD2 matching 8 bases. The CDR3 is made up of 15 amino acids. The germline CDR1 and CDR2 sequences are SGDLS and YYNGEE. V lost 2 bases and J lost 1; bases outside the gene matches: 3. CDR3 bases: TGTGCCAGCAGCGTCGGGGGGGCGGGCACAGATACGCAGTATTTT. Translation: CASSVGGAGTDTQYF.

The chain combines TRBV6-4 with TRBJ1-3; no reliable D call. CDR3 length: 13 amino acids. From germline, CDR1 is MRHNA and CDR2 SNTAGT. Trimming pared 2 bases from V and 5 bases from J, leaving 7 bases between. The CDR3 reads CASSDEGRNTIYF. The CDR3 DNA follows: TGTGCCAGCAGTGACGAAGGAAGAAACACCATATATTTT.

The chain is built from TRBV7-2 and TRBJ2-3; D might be TRBD1 (5 bases). CDR3 length equals 14 residues. V lost 4 bases to trimming and J lost 4 bases, with 12 bases between them. Looked up from germline, CDR1 is SGHTA and CDR2 is FQGNSA. The CDR3 DNA is TGTGCCAGCAGCTCTGTGACAGTTGCAGATACGCAGTATTTT. Protein sequence: CASSSVTVADTQYF.

This clonotype has only a few counts. The rearrangement joins TRBV18 to TRBJ2-7; D perhaps matches TRBD2 (5 bases). The V end lost 6 bases, the J end lost 3 bases, and 15 bases lay between the germline ends. Germline lookup yields CDR1 KGHSH and CDR2 LQKENI. The CDR3 sequence is 14 residues long. The CDR3 here is CASSDSGDFYEQYF. CDR3 nucleotide sequence: TGTGCCAGCTCGGACTCCGGAGACTTCTACGAGCAGTACTTC.

This sequence joins TRBV12-3 or TRBV12-4 and TRBJ2-4, with D uncertain. The CDR3 is made up of 16 amino acids. The germline V and J ends were trimmed by 5 bases and 0 bases, with 14 bases remaining between them. The CDR3, as DNA: TGTGCCAGCAGTCCCGACGTGGGTACAGCCAAAAACATTCAGTACTTC. It encodes CASSPDVGTAKNIQYF.

J is TRBJ2-2 and V is TRBV28, with D unresolved. The CDR3 is 15 amino acids. Trimming stripped 2 bases from V and 5 bases from J, with 12 bases between. In germline, CDR1 is MDHEN, CDR2 SYDVKM. The CDR3: CASSLPDPRTGELFF. The CDR3 nucleotides read TGTGCCAGCAGTTTACCTGACCCGAGGACCGGGGAGCTGTTTTTT.